Below are 27 T cell receptor beta chains sequenced from a single sample in a study of blood T cell repertoires in COVID-19. Some clones are missing from TCRdb's copy, which holds only in-frame ones; the method was immunoSEQ multiplex PCR. The sample consists of roughly 240,000 clones, about 88% of them appearing once. The source material was peripheral blood. The receptors were sampled from a young man with active or convalescent COVID-19.

This clone was counted only a few times. This chain uses TRBV10-2 with TRBJ2-7; D is unclear. Germline loops: CDR1 WSHSY, CDR2 SAAADI. CDR3 length: 12 residues. Trimming pared 5 bases from V and 0 bases from J, leaving 5 bases between. CDR3 amino acids: CASSPSSYEQYF. In nucleotides, the CDR3 is TGCGCCAGCAGTCCTAGCTCCTACGAGCAGTACTTC.

The CDR3 is CASSLTGTGNSPLHF. The CDR3, as DNA: TGTGCCAGCAGCTTAACCGGGACAGGGAATTCACCCCTCCACTTT. The rearrangement links TRBV7-3 to TRBJ1-6; 9 positions agree with TRBD1. J gave up 7 bases and V 0 bases, and 1 base lay outside the gene matches. This CDR3 spans 15 amino acids. Germline-derived CDR1 and CDR2 are SGHTA and FQGTGA.

The chain links TRBV3-1 (or the pseudogene TRBV3-2) to TRBJ2-7; perhaps TRBD2 as D (6 bases). Between the trimmed V and J ends, which lost 3 bases and 3 bases, there was a span of 18 bases. The CDR3 has 16 amino acids. CDR1 is LGHDT, CDR2 YNNKEL, per germline (reference sequence). The chain's CDR3 is CASSHSGSPGDYEQYF. CDR3 DNA: TGTGCCAGCAGCCACTCCGGGAGCCCGGGAGACTACGAGCAGTACTTC.

This clone occurred once. This chain links TRBV2 with TRBJ1-2; D remains ambiguous. The V gene lost 5 bases and the J gene lost 6 bases, with 4 bases spanning the gap. Per germline, CDR1 SNHLY and CDR2 FYNNEI. The CDR3 consists of 10 residues. The CDR3 DNA follows: TGTGCCAGCAGTCCGGATGGCTACACCTTC. Encoded protein: CASSPDGYTF.

The rearrangement uses TRBV20-1 and TRBJ2-3; 8 bases agree with TRBD2. The CDR3 consists of 15 residues. Germline assignment: CDR1 DFQATT and CDR2 SNEGSKA (reference sequence). With 3 bases clipped from V and 7 bases from J, the junction kept 12 bases outside the gene matches. The DNA of the CDR3 is TGCAGTGCTAGTGCCGGGGGGGCGCCCCTAAATACGCAGTATTTT. This encodes CSASAGGAPLNTQYF.

The rearrangement links TRBV6-5 to TRBJ2-5; perhaps TRBD2 as D (5 bases). Germline V gene lookup returns CDR1 MNHEY and CDR2 SVGAGI. V lost 4 bases to trimming and J lost 4 bases, with 13 bases between them. The CDR3 totals 14 residues. CDR3 in amino acids: CASSSQEGIETQYF. DNA for the CDR3: TGTGCCAGCAGTTCCCAAGAGGGCATAGAGACCCAGTACTTC.

The rearrangement joins TRBV30 to TRBJ1-1; D unclear. V lost 5 bases to trimming and J lost 0 bases, with 7 bases between them. CDR1 and CDR2 from the germline V gene are GTSNPN and SVGIG (reference sequence). The CDR3 length is 12 residues. The CDR3 protein is CAWDGVNTEAFF. For the CDR3, the DNA is TGTGCCTGGGACGGGGTGAACACTGAAGCTTTCTTT. The whole variable domain, filled in from reference TRBV30 and TRBJ1-1, reads SQTIHQWPATLVQPVGSPLSLECTVEGTSNPNLYWYRQAAGRGLQLLFYSVGIGQISSEVPQNLSASRPQDRQFILSSKKLLLSDSGFYLCAWDGVNTEAFFGQGTRLTVV.

The V gene is TRBV4-1, the J gene TRBJ1-5, with unresolved D. V was trimmed by 0 bases and J by 0 bases, leaving 6 bases between them. Germline CDR1 and CDR2: MGHRA and YSYEKL. The CDR3 is 15 amino acids. The CDR3: CASSQEDFSNQPQHF. Here the CDR3 DNA reads TGCGCCAGCAGCCAAGAAGACTTTAGCAATCAGCCCCAGCATTTT.

The V and J genes are TRBV24-1 and TRBJ2-3; 9 bases match TRBD1. The CDR3 has 17 residues. CDR1 is KGHDR and CDR2 is SFDVKD in the germline V gene. Trimming removed 3 bases from V and 4 bases from J; junction bases left unmatched: 10. The CDR3 spells CATSDARDRVWADTQYF. The CDR3 coding sequence is TGTGCCACCAGTGATGCCAGGGACAGGGTTTGGGCAGATACGCAGTATTTT.

V gene TRBV5-1 combines with J gene TRBJ1-2; D is unresolved. CDR3 size: 14 residues. The germline V and J ends were trimmed by 5 bases and 8 bases, with 19 bases remaining between them. CDR1 SGHRS and CDR2 YFSETQ come from the germline V gene. The CDR3 is CASRFGEKDTGYTF. As DNA, the CDR3 is TGCGCCAGCAGATTCGGGGAGAAAGATACGGGCTACACCTTC.

This chain links TRBV6-2 or TRBV6-3 with TRBJ2-5, with 10 bases lining up with TRBD2. Germline CDR1 MNHEY, CDR2 SVGEGT. Losses at the gene ends were 5 bases for V and 3 bases for J; bases not matched to a gene: 0. The CDR3 runs to 13 residues. This CDR3 reads CASSGLAEETQYF. The CDR3 bases are TGTGCCAGCAGTGGACTAGCGGAAGAGACCCAGTACTTC.

The genes are TRBV4-1 and TRBJ1-2; 11 positions agree with TRBD1. Germline V CDR1 and CDR2: MGHRA, YSYEKL. The ends lost 8 bases at V and 7 bases at J; junction bases unmatched: 6. There are 13 residues in the CDR3. In DNA, the CDR3 is TGCGCCAGCTGGACAGGGGGCGGAATTGGCTACACCTTC. It translates to CASWTGGGIGYTF.

The chain links TRBV5-1 to TRBJ2-5, with D possibly being TRBD2 (5 bases). Trimming stripped 3 bases from V and 5 bases from J, with 11 bases between. Germline V lookup: CDR1 SGHRS, CDR2 YFSETQ. The CDR3 runs to 13 residues. CDR3 residues: CASSSYRGETQYF. The CDR3 DNA reads TGCGCCAGCAGCTCCTACAGAGGGGAGACCCAGTACTTC. The whole variable domain, filled in from reference TRBV5-1 and TRBJ2-5, reads KAGVTQTPRYLIKTRGQQVTLSCSPISGHRSVSWYQQTPGQGLQFLFEYFSETQRNKGNFPGRFSGRQFSNSRSEMNVSTLELGDSALYLCASSSYRGETQYFGPGTRLLVL.

The sample holds one count of this clone. This chain links TRBV5-4 with TRBJ2-3; 7 bases fit TRBD2. The length of the CDR3 is 19 residues. Per the germline V gene, CDR1 is SGHNT and CDR2 is YYREEE (reference sequence). J gave up 4 bases and V 1 base, and 18 bases lay outside the gene matches. The CDR3 spells CASSLPRGTTSPGADTQYF. The CDR3 nucleotides are TGTGCCAGCAGCTTGCCGCGGGGGACCACTAGTCCCGGCGCAGATACGCAGTATTTT.

The chain employs TRBV11-3 and TRBJ2-1; no reliable D call. CDR1 is SGHNT and CDR2 is YENEEA in the germline V gene. Trimming took off 5 bases at V and 0 bases at J, with 11 bases between the two ends. The CDR3 has 15 residues. CDR3 in DNA: TGTGCCAGCAGCCCGACTCAGAGCTCCTACAATGAGCAGTTCTTC. It encodes CASSPTQSSYNEQFF.

The V and J genes are TRBV12-3 or TRBV12-4 and TRBJ1-2; D perhaps matches TRBD1 (5 bases). The ends were cut back, 3 bases at V and 7 bases at J, with 9 bases in the middle. This CDR3 spans 12 amino acids. CDR3 sequence reads: CASSLGQAGYTF. The DNA of the CDR3 is TGTGCCAGCAGTTTGGGGCAGGCTGGCTACACCTTC.

The V and J genes are TRBV19 and TRBJ2-1, with no clear D. Germline V CDR1 and CDR2: LNHDA, SQIVND (reference sequence). The CDR3 spans 13 residues. V was trimmed by 1 base and J by 9 bases, leaving 10 bases between them. The CDR3 loop reads CASSIVNGAEQFF. CDR3 bases: TGTGCCAGTAGTATAGTGAACGGAGCTGAGCAGTTCTTC.

The CDR3 nucleotides read TGTGCCAGCAGACGGACAGGGCTCTCCTACGAGCAGTACTTC. This sequence encodes CASRRTGLSYEQYF. This chain connects TRBV27 to TRBJ2-7, with 8 bases aligning to TRBD1. The CDR3 consists of 14 residues. Germline CDR1 MNHEY, CDR2 SMNVEV (reference sequence). The junction had 4 bases not matched to a gene; V was cut back by 6 bases and J by 0 bases.

The CDR3 protein is CASSLGRVNEQFF. CDR3 in DNA: TGTGCCAGCAGTTTAGGCCGGGTCAATGAGCAGTTCTTC. The chain recombines TRBV12-3 or TRBV12-4 with TRBJ2-1; no clear D. V dropped 1 base and J dropped 6 bases, with 7 bases sitting between them. The CDR3 totals 13 residues.

The V call is TRBV5-1, the J call TRBJ2-1; D is undetermined. The V end was cut by 0 bases, the J end by 0 bases, with 10 bases between. This CDR3 has 16 residues. CDR1 and CDR2 (germline): SGHRS, YFSETQ. CDR3: CASSLVEVSSYNEQFF. The CDR3, as DNA: TGCGCCAGCAGCTTGGTTGAGGTGAGCTCCTACAATGAGCAGTTCTTC. The full variable domain, its missing parts supplied by reference TRBV5-1 and TRBJ2-1, is KAGVTQTPRYLIKTRGQQVTLSCSPISGHRSVSWYQQTPGQGLQFLFEYFSETQRNKGNFPGRFSGRQFSNSRSEMNVSTLELGDSALYLCASSLVEVSSYNEQFFGPGTRLTVL.

CDR3 protein: CASSQVGQSSYEQYF. The CDR3 region has the DNA TGCGCCAGCAGCCAAGTTGGACAGTCTTCTTACGAGCAGTACTTC. The rearrangement links TRBV4-1 to TRBJ2-7, with D perhaps matching TRBD1 (6 bases). V gave up 1 base and J gave up 4 bases, with 14 bases separating them. From germline, CDR1 is MGHRA and CDR2 YSYEKL. The CDR3 has 15 residues.

The rearrangement links TRBV7-2 to TRBJ2-7, with TRBD1 identical over 8 bases. V lost 2 bases and J lost 2; bases outside the gene matches: 2. Germline CDR1 SGHTA, CDR2 FQGNSA. The CDR3 extends over 14 amino acids. CDR3 bases: TGTGCCAGCAGCTTAATGACAGGGGCCTACGAGCAGTACTTC. Protein: CASSLMTGAYEQYF.

The chain recombines TRBV30 with TRBJ2-5, with D perhaps matching TRBD2 (5 bases). V lost 6 bases and J 4 bases, leaving 18 bases between the germline ends. This CDR3 contains 14 residues. Germline V lookup: CDR1 GTSNPN, CDR2 SVGIG (reference sequence). The CDR3 DNA follows: TGTGCCTGTAGCGCGGCCCCCGTGGGAGAGACCCAGTACTTC. Its translation: CACSAAPVGETQYF. Using reference TRBV30 and TRBJ2-5 for the parts outside the CDR3, the full variable domain is SQTIHQWPATLVQPVGSPLSLECTVEGTSNPNLYWYRQAAGRGLQLLFYSVGIGQISSEVPQNLSASRPQDRQFILSSKKLLLSDSGFYLCACSAAPVGETQYFGPGTRLLVL.

The chain couples TRBV5-1 to TRBJ1-1; the D is unclear. The CDR3 runs 15 residues. V was pared by 0 bases and J by 0 bases, with 9 bases between. The germline gives CDR1 SGHRS, CDR2 YFSETQ. The CDR3 sequence: CASSLDQLMNTEAFF. In nucleotides, the CDR3 is TGCGCCAGCAGCTTGGACCAGTTAATGAACACTGAAGCTTTCTTT.

This clone was detected only once. The rearrangement links TRBV5-1 to TRBJ1-1, with D maybe TRBD1 (5 bases). Between the trimmed V and J ends, which lost 0 bases and 8 bases, there was a span of 11 bases. The CDR3 spans 13 residues. Germline lookup yields CDR1 SGHRS and CDR2 YFSETQ. The CDR3 nucleotides read TGCGCCAGCAGCTTGGGTGGGGCGGAGGAAGCTTTCTTT. Encoded protein: CASSLGGAEEAFF. Full variable domain (rest looked up from reference TRBV5-1 and TRBJ1-1): KAGVTQTPRYLIKTRGQQVTLSCSPISGHRSVSWYQQTPGQGLQFLFEYFSETQRNKGNFPGRFSGRQFSNSRSEMNVSTLELGDSALYLCASSLGGAEEAFFGQGTRLTVV.

The gene calls are TRBV5-4 and TRBJ2-7; 16 positions agree with TRBD2. Germline-derived CDR1 and CDR2 are SGHNT and YYREEE (reference sequence). CDR3 length equals 17 residues. With 4 bases clipped from V and 5 bases from J, the junction kept 9 bases outside the gene matches. Here the CDR3 reads CASSPGLAGGPRNEQYF. In DNA form, the CDR3 reads TGTGCCAGCAGCCCGGGACTAGCGGGAGGGCCTAGGAACGAGCAGTACTTC.

The V call is TRBV28, the J call TRBJ1-5; D call uncertain. The germline V and J ends were trimmed by 6 bases and 0 bases, with 12 bases remaining between them. Looked up from germline, CDR1 is MDHEN and CDR2 is SYDVKM. There are 15 residues in the CDR3. CDR3 residues: CASSKMQYSNQPQHF. CDR3 sequence (DNA): TGTGCCAGCAGCAAAATGCAGTATAGCAATCAGCCCCAGCATTTT.